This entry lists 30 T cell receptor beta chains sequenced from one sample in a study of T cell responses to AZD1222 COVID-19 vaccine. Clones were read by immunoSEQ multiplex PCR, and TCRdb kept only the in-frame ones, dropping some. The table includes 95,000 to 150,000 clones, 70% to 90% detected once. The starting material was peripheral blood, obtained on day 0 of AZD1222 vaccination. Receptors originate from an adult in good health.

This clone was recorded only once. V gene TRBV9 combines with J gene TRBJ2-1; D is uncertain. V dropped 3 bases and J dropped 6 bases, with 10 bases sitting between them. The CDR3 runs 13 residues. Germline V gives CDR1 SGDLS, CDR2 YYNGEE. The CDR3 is CASSGTSGNEQFF. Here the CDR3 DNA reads TGTGCCAGCAGCGGTACCAGTGGCAATGAGCAGTTCTTC.

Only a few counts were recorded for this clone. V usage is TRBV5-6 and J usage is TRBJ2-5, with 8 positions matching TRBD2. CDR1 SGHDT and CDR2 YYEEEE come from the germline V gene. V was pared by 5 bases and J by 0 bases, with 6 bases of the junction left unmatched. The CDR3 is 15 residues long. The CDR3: CASRTYSGNQETQYF. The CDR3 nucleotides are TGTGCCAGCAGGACCTATAGCGGGAACCAAGAGACCCAGTACTTC.

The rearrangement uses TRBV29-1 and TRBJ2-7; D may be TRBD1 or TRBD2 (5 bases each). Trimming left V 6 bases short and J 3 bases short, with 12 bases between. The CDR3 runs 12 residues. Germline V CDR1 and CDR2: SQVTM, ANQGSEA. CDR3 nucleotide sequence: TGCAGCGTAGGGGAGCCCCTCTACGAGCAGTACTTC. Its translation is CSVGEPLYEQYF.

The CDR3 sequence is CAISSGSGGTDTQYF. The CDR3 DNA is TGTGCCATCAGTTCAGGTAGCGGGGGTACAGATACGCAGTATTTT. The genes are TRBV10-3 and TRBJ2-3, with 9 bases lining up with TRBD2. CDR3 length: 15 amino acids. Germline CDR1 and CDR2: ENHRY and SYGVKD. J gave up 3 bases and V 5 bases, and 6 bases lay outside the gene matches.

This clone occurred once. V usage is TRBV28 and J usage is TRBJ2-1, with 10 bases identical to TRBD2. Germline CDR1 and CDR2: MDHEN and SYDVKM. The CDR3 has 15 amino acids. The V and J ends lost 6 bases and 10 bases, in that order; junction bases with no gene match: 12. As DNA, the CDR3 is TGTGCCAGCAGCCAGGCTAGCGGGAGTGTTTGGGAGCAGTTCTTC. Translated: CASSQASGSVWEQFF. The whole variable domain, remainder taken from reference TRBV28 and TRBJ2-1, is DVKVTQSSRYLVKRTGEKVFLECVQDMDHENMFWYRQDPGLGLRLIYFSYDVKMKEKGDIPEGYSVSREKKERFSLILESASTNQTSMYLCASSQASGSVWEQFFGPGTRLTVL.

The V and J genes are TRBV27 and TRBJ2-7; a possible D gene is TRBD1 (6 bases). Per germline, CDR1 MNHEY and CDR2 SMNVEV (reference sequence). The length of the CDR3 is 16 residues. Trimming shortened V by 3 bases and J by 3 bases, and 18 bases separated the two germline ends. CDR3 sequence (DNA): TGTGCCAGCAGTTTCTCACCTCCAGGGGAAGGCTACGAGCAGTACTTC. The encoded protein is CASSFSPPGEGYEQYF.

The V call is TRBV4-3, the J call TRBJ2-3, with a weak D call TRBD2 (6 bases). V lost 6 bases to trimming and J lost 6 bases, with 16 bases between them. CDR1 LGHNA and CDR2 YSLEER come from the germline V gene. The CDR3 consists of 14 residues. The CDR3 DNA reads TGCGCCAGCAGTCGAGGGACTCAAACGGATACGCAGTATTTT. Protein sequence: CASSRGTQTDTQYF.

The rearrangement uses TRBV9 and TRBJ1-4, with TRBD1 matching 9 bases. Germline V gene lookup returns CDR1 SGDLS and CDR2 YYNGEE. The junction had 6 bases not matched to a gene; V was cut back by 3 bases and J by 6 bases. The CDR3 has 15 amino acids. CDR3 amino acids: CASSAGQGFDEKLFF. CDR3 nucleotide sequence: TGTGCCAGCAGCGCCGGACAGGGGTTTGATGAAAAACTGTTTTTT.

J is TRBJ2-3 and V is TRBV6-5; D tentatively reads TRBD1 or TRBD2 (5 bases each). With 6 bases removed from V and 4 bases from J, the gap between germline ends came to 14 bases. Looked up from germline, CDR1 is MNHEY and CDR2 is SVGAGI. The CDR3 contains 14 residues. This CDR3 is CASSDDRGADTQYF. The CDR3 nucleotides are TGTGCCAGCAGCGACGACCGAGGGGCAGATACGCAGTATTTT.

The CDR3 nucleotides read TGTGCCACCACCCTCAAGACAGGGGTGCGCGATGAGCAGTTCTTC. This sequence encodes CATTLKTGVRDEQFF. This chain links TRBV27 with TRBJ2-1, with TRBD1 matching 8 bases. The CDR3 has 15 residues. The germline V gene encodes CDR1 MNHEY and CDR2 SMNVEV (reference sequence). Germline trimming cut 10 bases from V and 8 bases from J; bases unmatched to any gene: 16.

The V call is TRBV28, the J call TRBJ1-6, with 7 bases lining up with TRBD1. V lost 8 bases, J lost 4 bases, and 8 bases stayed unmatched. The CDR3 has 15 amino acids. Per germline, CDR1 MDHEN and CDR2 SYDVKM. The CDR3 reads CASGAGGDYNSPLHF. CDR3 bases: TGTGCCAGCGGTGCAGGGGGTGATTATAATTCACCCCTCCACTTT.

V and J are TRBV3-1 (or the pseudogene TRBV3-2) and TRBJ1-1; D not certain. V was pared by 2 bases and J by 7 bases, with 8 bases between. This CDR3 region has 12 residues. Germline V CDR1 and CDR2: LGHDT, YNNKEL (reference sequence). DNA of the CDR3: TGTGCCAGCAGCCAAAGTTCGGGTGAAGCTTTCTTT. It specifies CASSQSSGEAFF.

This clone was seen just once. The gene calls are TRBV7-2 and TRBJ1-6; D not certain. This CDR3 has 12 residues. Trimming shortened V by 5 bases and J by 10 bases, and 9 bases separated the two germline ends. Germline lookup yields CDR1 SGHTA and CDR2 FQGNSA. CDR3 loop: CASSPDMSPLHF. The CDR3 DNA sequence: TGTGCCAGCAGCCCTGACATGTCACCCCTCCACTTT.

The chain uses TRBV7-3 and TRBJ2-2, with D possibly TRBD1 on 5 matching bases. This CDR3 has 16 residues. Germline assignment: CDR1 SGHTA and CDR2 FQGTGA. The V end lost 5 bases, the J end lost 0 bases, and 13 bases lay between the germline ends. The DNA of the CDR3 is TGTGCCAGCAGCGGACACGACGTTACGAACACCGGGGAGCTGTTTTTT. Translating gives CASSGHDVTNTGELFF.

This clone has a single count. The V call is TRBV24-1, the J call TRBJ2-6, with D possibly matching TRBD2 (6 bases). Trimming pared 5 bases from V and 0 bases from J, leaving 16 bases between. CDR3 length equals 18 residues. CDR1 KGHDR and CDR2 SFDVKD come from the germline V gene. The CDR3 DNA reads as TGTGCCACCAGTGCCGCTCCCGGGAGCTTCTCTGGGGCCAACGTCCTGACTTTC. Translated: CATSAAPGSFSGANVLTF.

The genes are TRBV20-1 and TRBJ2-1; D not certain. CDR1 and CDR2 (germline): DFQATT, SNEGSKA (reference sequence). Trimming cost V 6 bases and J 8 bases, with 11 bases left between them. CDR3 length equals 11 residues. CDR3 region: CSASRSHEQFF. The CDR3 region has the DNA TGCAGTGCAAGCCGATCGCATGAGCAGTTCTTC.

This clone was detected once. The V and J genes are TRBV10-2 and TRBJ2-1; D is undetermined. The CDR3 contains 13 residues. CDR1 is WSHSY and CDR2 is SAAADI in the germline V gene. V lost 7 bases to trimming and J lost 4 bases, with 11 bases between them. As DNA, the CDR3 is TGCGCCAGCATTTCGTACTTATACAATGAGCAGTTCTTC. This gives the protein CASISYLYNEQFF.

CDR3 nucleotides: TGTGCCAGCAGTTTAGAGGACCGGGGGACCCAGTACTTC. Translating gives CASSLEDRGTQYF. The chain combines TRBV27 with TRBJ2-5; possibly TRBD2 for D (5 bases). The V and J ends lost 2 bases and 7 bases respectively, with 11 bases between them. The CDR3 runs 13 residues. Germline CDR1 is MNHEY and CDR2 is SMNVEV (reference sequence).

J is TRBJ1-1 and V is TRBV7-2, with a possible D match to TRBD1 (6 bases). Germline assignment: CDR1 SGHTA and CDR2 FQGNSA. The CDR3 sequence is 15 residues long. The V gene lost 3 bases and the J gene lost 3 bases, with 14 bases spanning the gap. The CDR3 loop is CASSLRGRWDTEAFF. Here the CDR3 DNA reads TGTGCCAGCAGCTTGCGGGGGCGGTGGGACACTGAAGCTTTCTTT.

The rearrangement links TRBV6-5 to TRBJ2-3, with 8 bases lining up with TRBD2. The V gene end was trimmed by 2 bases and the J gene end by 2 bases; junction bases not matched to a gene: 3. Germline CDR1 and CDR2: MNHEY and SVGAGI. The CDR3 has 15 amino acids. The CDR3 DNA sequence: TGTGCCAGCAGTTACGCACTAGCGGACACAGATACGCAGTATTTT. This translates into CASSYALADTDTQYF.

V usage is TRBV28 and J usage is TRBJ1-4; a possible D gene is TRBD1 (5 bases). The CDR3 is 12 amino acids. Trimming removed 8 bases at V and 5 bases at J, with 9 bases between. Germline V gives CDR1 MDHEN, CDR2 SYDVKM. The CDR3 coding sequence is TGTGCCAGCCTTGGGGACAATGAAAAACTGTTTTTT. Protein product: CASLGDNEKLFF.

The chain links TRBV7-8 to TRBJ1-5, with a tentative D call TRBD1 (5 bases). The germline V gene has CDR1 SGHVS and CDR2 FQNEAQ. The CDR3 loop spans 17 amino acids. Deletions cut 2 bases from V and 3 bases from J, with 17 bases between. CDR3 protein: CASSLSLAGDYNQPQHF. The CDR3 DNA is TGTGCCAGCAGCTTATCGTTGGCGGGGGACTACAATCAGCCCCAGCATTTT.

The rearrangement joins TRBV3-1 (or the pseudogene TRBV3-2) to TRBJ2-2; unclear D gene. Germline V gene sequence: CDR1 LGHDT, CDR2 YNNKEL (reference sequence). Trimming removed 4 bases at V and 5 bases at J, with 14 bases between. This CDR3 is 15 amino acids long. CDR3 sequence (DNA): TGTGCCAGCAGCCTAGTCAGAGGATGGACCGGGGAGCTGTTTTTT. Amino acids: CASSLVRGWTGELFF.

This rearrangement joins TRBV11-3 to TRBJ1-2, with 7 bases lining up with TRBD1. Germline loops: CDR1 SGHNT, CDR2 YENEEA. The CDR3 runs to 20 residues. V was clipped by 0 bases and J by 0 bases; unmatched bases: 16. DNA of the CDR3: TGTGCCAGCAGCTTAGATCGGGCCCTCCAGGGGGAGCGAGCTAACTATGGCTACACCTTC. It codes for CASSLDRALQGERANYGYTF.

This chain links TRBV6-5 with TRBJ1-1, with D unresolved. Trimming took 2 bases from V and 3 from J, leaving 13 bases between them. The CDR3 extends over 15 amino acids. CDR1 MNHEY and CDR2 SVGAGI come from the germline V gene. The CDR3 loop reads CASSYDESMDTEAFF. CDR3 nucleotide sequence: TGTGCCAGCAGTTACGATGAGAGTATGGACACTGAAGCTTTCTTT.

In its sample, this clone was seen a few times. The CDR3 protein is CASSSGTGAYSYEQYF. CDR3 in DNA: TGTGCCAGCAGCTCCGGGACAGGGGCTTACTCCTACGAGCAGTACTTC. The chain recombines TRBV6-6 with TRBJ2-7; 10 bases fit TRBD1. From germline, CDR1 is MNHNY and CDR2 SVGAGI (reference sequence). The CDR3 runs to 16 residues. V trimming: 6 bases; J trimming: 0 bases; junction bases outside the gene matches: 8.

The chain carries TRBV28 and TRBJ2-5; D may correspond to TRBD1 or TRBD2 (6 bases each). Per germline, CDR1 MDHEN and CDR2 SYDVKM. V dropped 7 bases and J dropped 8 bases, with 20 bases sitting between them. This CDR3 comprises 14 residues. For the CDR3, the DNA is TGTGCCAGCAAGGGGGGTTCCGTAGGTGAAACCCAGTACTTC. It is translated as CASKGGSVGETQYF.

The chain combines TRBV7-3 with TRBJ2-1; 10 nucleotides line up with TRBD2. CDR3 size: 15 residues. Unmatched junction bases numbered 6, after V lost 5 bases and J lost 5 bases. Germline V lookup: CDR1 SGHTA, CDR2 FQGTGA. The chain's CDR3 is CASSARTSGHNEQFF. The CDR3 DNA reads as TGTGCCAGCAGCGCCCGGACTAGCGGCCACAATGAGCAGTTCTTC.

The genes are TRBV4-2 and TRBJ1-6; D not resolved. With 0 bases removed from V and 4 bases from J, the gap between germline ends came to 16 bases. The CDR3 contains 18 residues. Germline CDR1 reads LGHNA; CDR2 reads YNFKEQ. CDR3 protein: CASSQDLLDGIYNSPLHF. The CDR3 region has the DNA TGTGCCAGCAGCCAAGATCTGTTGGACGGAATATATAATTCACCCCTCCACTTT.

The DNA for the CDR3 is TGTGCCAGCACCTCACGTAGGGGGGGCTACACTGAAGCTTTCTTT. Amino acid sequence: CASTSRRGGYTEAFF. V usage is TRBV6-5 and J usage is TRBJ1-1; a possible D gene is TRBD1 (6 bases). Trimming took 7 bases from V and 3 from J, leaving 18 bases between them. The CDR3 is 15 amino acids. Germline CDR1 MNHEY, CDR2 SVGAGI.